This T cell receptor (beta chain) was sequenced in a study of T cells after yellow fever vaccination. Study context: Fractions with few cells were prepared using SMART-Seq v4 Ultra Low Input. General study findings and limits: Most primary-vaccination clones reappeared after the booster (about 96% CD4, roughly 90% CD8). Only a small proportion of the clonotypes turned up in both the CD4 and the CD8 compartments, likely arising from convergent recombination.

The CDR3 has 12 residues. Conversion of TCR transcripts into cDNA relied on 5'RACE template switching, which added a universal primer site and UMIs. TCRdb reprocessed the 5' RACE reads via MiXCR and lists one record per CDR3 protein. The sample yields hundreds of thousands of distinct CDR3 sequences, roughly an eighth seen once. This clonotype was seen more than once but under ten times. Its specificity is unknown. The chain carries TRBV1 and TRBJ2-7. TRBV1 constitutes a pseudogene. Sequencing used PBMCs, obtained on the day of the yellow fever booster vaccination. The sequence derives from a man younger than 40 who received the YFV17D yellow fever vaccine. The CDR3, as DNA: TGCACCAGCTCTAGGGCTTCCTACGAGCAGTACTTC. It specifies CTSSRASYEQYF.